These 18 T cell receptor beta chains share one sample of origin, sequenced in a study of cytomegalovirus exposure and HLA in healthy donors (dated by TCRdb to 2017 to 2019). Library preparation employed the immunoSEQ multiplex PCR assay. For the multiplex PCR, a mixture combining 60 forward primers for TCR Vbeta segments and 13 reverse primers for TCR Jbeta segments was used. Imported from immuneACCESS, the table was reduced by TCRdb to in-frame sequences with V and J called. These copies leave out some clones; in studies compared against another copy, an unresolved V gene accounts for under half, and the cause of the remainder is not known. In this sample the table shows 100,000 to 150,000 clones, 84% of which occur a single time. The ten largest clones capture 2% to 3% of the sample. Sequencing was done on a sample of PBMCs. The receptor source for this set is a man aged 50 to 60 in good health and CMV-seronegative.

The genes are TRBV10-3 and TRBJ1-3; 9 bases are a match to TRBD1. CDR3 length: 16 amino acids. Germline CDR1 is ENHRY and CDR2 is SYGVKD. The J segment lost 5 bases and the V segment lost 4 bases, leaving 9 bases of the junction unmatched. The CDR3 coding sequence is TGTGCCATCAGTGGAACCGGACAGGGGCTTAGAAACACCATATATTTT. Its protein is CAISGTGQGLRNTIYF.

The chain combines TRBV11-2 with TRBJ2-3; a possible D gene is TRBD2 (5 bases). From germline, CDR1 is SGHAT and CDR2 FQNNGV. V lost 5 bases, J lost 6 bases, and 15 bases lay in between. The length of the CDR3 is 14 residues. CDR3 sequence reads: CASSPPSYPDTQYF. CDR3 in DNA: TGTGCCAGCAGCCCCCCTAGCTACCCTGATACGCAGTATTTT.

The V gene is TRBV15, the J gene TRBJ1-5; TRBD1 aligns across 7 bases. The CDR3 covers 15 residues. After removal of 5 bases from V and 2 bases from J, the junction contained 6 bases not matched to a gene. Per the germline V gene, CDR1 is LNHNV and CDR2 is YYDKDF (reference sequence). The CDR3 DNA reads TGTGCCACCAGCCAGTCCGGACAGGGCAATCAGCCCCAGCATTTT. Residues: CATSQSGQGNQPQHF. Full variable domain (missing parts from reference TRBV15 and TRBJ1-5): DAMVIQNPRYQVTQFGKPVTLSCSQTLNHNVMYWYQQKSSQAPKLLFHYYDKDFNNEADTPDNFQSRRPNTSFCFLDIRSPGLGDTAMYLCATSQSGQGNQPQHFGDGTRLSIL.

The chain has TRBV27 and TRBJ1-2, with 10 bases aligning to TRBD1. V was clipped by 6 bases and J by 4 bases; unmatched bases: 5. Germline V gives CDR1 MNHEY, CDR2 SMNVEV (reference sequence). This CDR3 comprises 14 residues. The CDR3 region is CASRGGQGIYGYTF. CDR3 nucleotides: TGTGCCAGCAGGGGGGGACAGGGGATCTATGGCTACACCTTC.

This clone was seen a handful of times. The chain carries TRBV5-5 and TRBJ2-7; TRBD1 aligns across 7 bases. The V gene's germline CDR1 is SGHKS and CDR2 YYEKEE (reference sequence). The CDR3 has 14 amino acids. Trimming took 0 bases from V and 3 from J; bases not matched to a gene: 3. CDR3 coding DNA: TGTGCCAGCAGCTTGGCGGGGACAGACTACGAGCAGTACTTC. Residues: CASSLAGTDYEQYF.

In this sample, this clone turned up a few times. CDR3 bases: TGTGCCAGCAGCGTAGAGAGCGGGGGGCGGCAGACCCAGTACTTC. It is translated as CASSVESGGRQTQYF. The gene calls are TRBV9 and TRBJ2-5; 9 nucleotides align to TRBD2. Germline loops: CDR1 SGDLS, CDR2 YYNGEE. The CDR3 runs to 15 residues. The V and J ends lost 0 bases and 6 bases, in that order; junction bases with no gene match: 6.

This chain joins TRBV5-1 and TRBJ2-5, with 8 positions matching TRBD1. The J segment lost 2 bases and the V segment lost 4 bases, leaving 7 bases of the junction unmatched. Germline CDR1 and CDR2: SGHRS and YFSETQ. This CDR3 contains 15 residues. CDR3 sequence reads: CASSVYQGAQETQYF. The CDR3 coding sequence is TGCGCCAGCAGCGTATACCAGGGGGCTCAAGAGACCCAGTACTTC.

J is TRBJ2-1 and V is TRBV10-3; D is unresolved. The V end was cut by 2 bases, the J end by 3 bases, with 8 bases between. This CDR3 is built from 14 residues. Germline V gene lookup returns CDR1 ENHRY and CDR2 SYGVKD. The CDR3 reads CAISEVPGYNEQFF. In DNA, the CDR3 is TGTGCCATCAGTGAGGTCCCAGGCTACAATGAGCAGTTCTTC.

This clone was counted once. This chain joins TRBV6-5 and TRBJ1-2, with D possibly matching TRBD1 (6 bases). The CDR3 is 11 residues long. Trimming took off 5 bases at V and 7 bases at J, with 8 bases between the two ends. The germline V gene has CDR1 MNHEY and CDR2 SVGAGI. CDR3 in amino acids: CASSARGGYTF. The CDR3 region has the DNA TGTGCCAGCAGTGCCAGGGGTGGCTACACCTTC.

Here the CDR3 reads CASSVGTYNEQFF. CDR3 in DNA: TGTGCCAGCAGTGTCGGGACTTACAATGAGCAGTTCTTC. The chain is built from TRBV6-1 and TRBJ2-1; TRBD2 might be the D (6 bases). This CDR3 has 13 residues. Germline assignment: CDR1 MNHNS and CDR2 SASEGT. Trimming pared 4 bases from V and 4 bases from J, leaving 8 bases between.

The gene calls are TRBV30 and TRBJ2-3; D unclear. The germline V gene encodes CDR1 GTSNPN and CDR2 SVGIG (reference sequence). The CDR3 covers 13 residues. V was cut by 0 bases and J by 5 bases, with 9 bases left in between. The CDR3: CAWSVQSRDTQYF. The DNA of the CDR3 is TGTGCCTGGAGTGTACAGTCAAGAGATACGCAGTATTTT. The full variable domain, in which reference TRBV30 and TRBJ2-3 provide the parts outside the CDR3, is SQTIHQWPATLVQPVGSPLSLECTVEGTSNPNLYWYRQAAGRGLQLLFYSVGIGQISSEVPQNLSASRPQDRQFILSSKKLLLSDSGFYLCAWSVQSRDTQYFGPGTRLTVL.

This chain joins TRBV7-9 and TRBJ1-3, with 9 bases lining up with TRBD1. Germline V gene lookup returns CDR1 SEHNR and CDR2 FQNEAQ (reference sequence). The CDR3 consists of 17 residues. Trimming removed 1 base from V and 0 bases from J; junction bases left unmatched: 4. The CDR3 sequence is CASSLGDRAFSGNTIYF. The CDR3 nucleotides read TGTGCCAGCAGCTTAGGGGACAGGGCCTTCTCTGGAAACACCATATATTTT.

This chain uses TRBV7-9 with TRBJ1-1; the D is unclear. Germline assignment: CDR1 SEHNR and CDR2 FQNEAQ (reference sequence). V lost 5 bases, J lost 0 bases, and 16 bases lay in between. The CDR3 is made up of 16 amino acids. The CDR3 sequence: CASSPPPVNMNTEAFF. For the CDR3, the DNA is TGTGCCAGCAGCCCCCCCCCAGTCAACATGAACACTGAAGCTTTCTTT.

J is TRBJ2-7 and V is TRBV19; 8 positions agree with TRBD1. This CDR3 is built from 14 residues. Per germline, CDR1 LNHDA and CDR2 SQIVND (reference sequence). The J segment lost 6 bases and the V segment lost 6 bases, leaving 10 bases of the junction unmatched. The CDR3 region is CASSDQGAWGEQYF. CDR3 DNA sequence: TGTGCCAGTAGCGACCAGGGGGCTTGGGGCGAGCAGTACTTC.

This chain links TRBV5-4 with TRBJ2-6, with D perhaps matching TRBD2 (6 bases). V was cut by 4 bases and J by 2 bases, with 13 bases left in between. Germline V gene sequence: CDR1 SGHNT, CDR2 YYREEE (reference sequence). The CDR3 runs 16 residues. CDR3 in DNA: TGTGCCAGCAGCGAGGGCGGGGTTACTGGGGCCAACGTCCTGACTTTC. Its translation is CASSEGGVTGANVLTF.

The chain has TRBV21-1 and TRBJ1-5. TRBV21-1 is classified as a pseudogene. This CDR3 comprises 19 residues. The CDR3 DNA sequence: TGTGCCAGCAGCAAAGCCCGCCCCCCCCTTAGCAAGCACAATCAGCCCCAGCATTTT. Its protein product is CASSKARPPLSKHNQPQHF.

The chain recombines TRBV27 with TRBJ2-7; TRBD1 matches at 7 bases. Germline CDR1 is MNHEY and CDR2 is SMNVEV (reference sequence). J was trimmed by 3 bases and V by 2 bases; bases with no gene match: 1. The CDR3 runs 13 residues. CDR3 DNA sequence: TGTGCCAGCAGTTTAAACAGGGGCTACGAGCAGTACTTC. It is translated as CASSLNRGYEQYF.

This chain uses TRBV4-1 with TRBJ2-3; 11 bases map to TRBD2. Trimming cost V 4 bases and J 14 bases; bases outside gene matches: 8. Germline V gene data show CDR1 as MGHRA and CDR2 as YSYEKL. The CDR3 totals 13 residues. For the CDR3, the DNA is TGCGCCAGCAGCCCCTTAGCGGGGGGGCGTAGGTATTTT. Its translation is CASSPLAGGRRYF.